The 2 T cell receptor beta chains below were found in one sample sequenced in a study of T cells after somatic rescue of genetic block. Sequencing was performed with immunoSEQ multiplex PCR; in TCRdb, only in-frame clones are kept and a portion is missing. This table has under 150,000 clones, 75% to 95% appearing once. Sequenced sample: peripheral blood mononuclear cells (PBMCs). The receptors originated from a woman under 30.

The rearrangement links TRBV30 to TRBJ2-7; no clear D. Trimming took off 3 bases at V and 2 bases at J, with 8 bases between the two ends. The CDR3 contains 12 residues. Germline V gene data show CDR1 as GTSNPN and CDR2 as SVGIG (reference sequence). For the CDR3, the DNA is TGTGCCTGGAGGGTAGGGCCCTACGAGCAGTACTTC. Translating it yields CAWRVGPYEQYF.

V gene TRBV6-1 combines with J gene TRBJ2-2, with TRBD1 identical over 8 bases. This CDR3 contains 14 residues. CDR1 is MNHNS and CDR2 is SASEGT in the germline V gene. J was trimmed by 7 bases and V by 2 bases; bases with no gene match: 3. CDR3 coding DNA: TGTGCCAGCAGTGAAACACAGGGGGTCGGGGAGCTGTTTTTT. It encodes CASSETQGVGELFF.